This T cell receptor beta chain was retrieved from a study of blood T cell repertoires in COVID-19 (dated by TCRdb to 2020 to 2021). Concerning the study at large: Samples covering the acute and convalescent phases of COVID-19 were provided by collaborators in the United States, Italy and Spain. Subjects who had been exposed to COVID-19, were actively infected with it, or had recovered from it provided the deeply sampled blood TCRbeta repertoires that made up the dataset. The repertoires were made available in a free public database intended to serve as a resource for research on the immune response to SARS-CoV-2. Where available, HLA class I and class II types were obtained from metadata supplied by the sample provider rather than from assay-based typing. The samples were drawn from two sources: the first 160 participants of the ongoing ImmuneRACE study, and 950 to 1,500 subjects contributed by 6 global collaborators. The material from the prospective study consisted of cDNA or gDNA derived from T cells, B-cell-depleted T cells, or PBMCs. Nearly every sample came with metadata listing a de-identified subject ID, COVID-19 status, age in years and sex. What the research found in general, with its limitations: The amount of clinical and demographic metadata varied by source and participant and was provided uncurated.

TCRbeta CDR3 regions were amplified from genomic DNA by means of the immunoSEQ Assay, a bias-controlled multiplex PCR. Under the source paper's analysis protocol: Within the assay, amplification of reference gene primers was used to estimate how many nucleated cells each sample contained. To quantify the absolute abundance of each unique TCRbeta CDR3 rearrangement, sequence reads were collapsed and filtered. For each sample, productive Simpson clonality was calculated as the square root of Simpson's diversity index over productive rearrangements. Drawn from immuneACCESS, this table holds only the in-frame rearrangements with V and J called that TCRdb kept. Clones are partly lost; checked studies trace under half to an unresolved V gene and leave the rest unexplained. V and J calls and clone size are given by that table; D and trimming were obtained from the DNA. The sample includes roughly 27,000 clones, with roughly nine tenths observed a single time. About 9.9% of the sample is taken by the ten largest.

Whole blood was collected in K2EDTA tubes by collaborating institutions according to the institutions' own protocols. For TCRbeta analysis, collaborators shipped samples as frozen whole blood, isolated PBMCs, or DNA extracted from either of those sample types. Trimming leaves V shorter by 0 bases and J shorter by 4 bases, with the junction holding 10 bases beyond the gene matches. The CDR3 contains 17 residues, cysteine and phenylalanine counted. The sequence is cut down to CDR3 DNA, 51 bases in frame from base 1. The germline V gene encodes CDR1 SGHRS and CDR2 YFSETQ. Regarding this clone: The clone's antigen remains unknown. One base away there is no much larger clone; base qualities are not given.

The source material was peripheral blood. The rearranged chain carries TRBV5-1 and TRBJ2-3; 8 bases in the junction line up with TRBD1. This sequence was found in a human donor in a cohort sampled during active COVID-19. CDR3 sequence: CASSLASRTGSPDTQYF. The sequenced DNA: TGCGCCAGCAGCTTGGCCTCAAGGACAGGGTCTCCAGATACGCAGTATTTT.